This T cell receptor (beta chain) was sequenced for a study of blood T cell repertoires in COVID-19 (dated by TCRdb to about 2020). With regard to the full study: Collaborator samples came from the United States, Italy and Spain and covered acute and convalescent phases of COVID-19. The material from the prospective study consisted of cDNA or gDNA derived from T cells, B-cell-depleted T cells, or PBMCs. Subjects who had been exposed to COVID-19, were actively infected with it, or had recovered from it provided the deeply sampled blood TCRbeta repertoires that made up the dataset. The repertoires were released in a freely available public database intended as a resource for research on the immune response to SARS-CoV-2. Samples were obtained from the ongoing ImmuneRACE study (first 160 participants) and from 1,254 subjects provided by 6 global collaborators. A de-identified subject ID, COVID-19 status, age in years and sex were almost always included in the sample metadata. Where HLA class I and class II types were available, the types were taken from metadata supplied by the sample provider, not from assay-based typing. Summary of the overall study and its limitations: Clinical and demographic metadata were provided uncurated, with the amount varying by source and participant.

A word on this clone: No antigen is known for it. Base qualities were left out, and no much larger clone turns up one base away.

There are 14 amino acids in the CDR3, from cysteine to phenylalanine inclusive. Only the CDR3 DNA is retained, 42 bases long and in frame from the first base. Reading the germline V gene gives CDR1 SNHLY and CDR2 FYNNEI. V is cut back by 8 bases and J by 4 bases, with 7 bases in the junction unmatched. TCRbeta CDR3 regions were amplified from genomic DNA by means of the immunoSEQ Assay, a bias-controlled multiplex PCR. Concerning the study's data processing: Within the assay, amplification of reference gene primers was used to estimate how many nucleated cells each sample contained. To quantify the absolute abundance of each unique TCRbeta CDR3 rearrangement, sequence reads were collapsed and filtered. Productive Simpson clonality was computed per sample as the square root of Simpson's diversity index over productive rearrangements. As stored in TCRdb, this immuneACCESS dataset retains in-frame rearrangements with V and J assigned. A fraction of the clones does not appear; measured against another copy, unresolved V genes explain less than half of the discrepancy, and the remainder lacks a known reason. Clone size and the V and J calls come from that table; the DNA yielded D and trimming. The sample data list about 480,000 clones, and around 89% of these were observed just once. Clones ranked in the top ten supply 1.8% of the sample.

In the prospective study, participants were about 18 to 100 years old, resided in approximately 25 geographic areas of the United States, and were enrolled through a virtual design. In the prospective study, cohorts were assigned on the basis of participant-reported clinical history obtained from a screening survey and a study questionnaire. For ImmuneRACE Cohort 3, a participant was defined as recovered based on two consecutive negative NP/OP PCR tests, clearance by a healthcare professional, or resolution of symptoms. In the prospective study, mobile phlebotomists collected whole blood, serum and a nasopharyngeal or oropharyngeal swab from each participant. Additional blood draws and questionnaires over an approximately two-month period could optionally be provided by prospective study participants. Before DNA extraction, blood samples from the prospective study were shipped at room temperature or frozen.

This receptor was identified in a woman aged 35 to 49 who had recovered from COVID-19. The chain employs TRBV2 and TRBJ1-5; 8 bases in the junction line up with TRBD1. Sequencing was done on a sample of PBMCs or T cells enriched from blood (not recorded which). The CDR3 amino acid sequence is: CASLRDRLNQPQHF. The sequence in DNA is TGTGCCAGCCTCCGGGACAGGTTAAATCAGCCCCAGCATTTT.